These T cell receptor beta chains were read from a single sample in a study of blood T cell repertoires in COVID-19. The repertoire was sequenced with immunoSEQ multiplex PCR; TCRdb's copy has only in-frame clones and lacks some. The table records about 200,000 clones, about 80% of them present only once. What was sequenced was PBMCs or T cells enriched from blood (not recorded which). These receptors came from a man aged 40-49 years who had recovered from COVID-19. Both conserved end residues are part of each CDR3. The D gene is left open where the match is weak. Clone size is not always given. Where it is, it says once, few, many or a class for expanded clones.

DNA: TGTGCCAGCTCACCTGGCCAAAACAATGAGCAGTTCTTC; CDR3: CASSPGQNNEQFF; D: NA; V: TRBV18; J: TRBJ2-1; size: NA
DNA: TGTGCCAGCAATGCCCAGGCAGCTAGCAACTATGGCTACACCTTC; CDR3: CASNAQAASNYGYTF; D: NA; V: TRBV9; J: TRBJ1-2; size: NA
DNA: TGTGCCAGCAGCGCCACCTCAAGCGGCGAGCAGTACTTC; CDR3: CASSATSSGEQYF; D: NA; V: TRBV6-5; J: TRBJ2-7; size: NA
DNA: TGTGCCAGCAGCTACCCGCAGGGTTGGGGCTACACCTTC; CDR3: CASSYPQGWGYTF; D: NA; V: TRBV7-9; J: TRBJ1-2; size: NA
DNA: TGTGCCAGCAGCTTGTTTTCGGGGAACGAGCAGTACTTC; CDR3: CASSLFSGNEQYF; D: NA; V: TRBV13; J: TRBJ2-7; size: NA
DNA: TGTGCCAGCAGCACAAATCGAGGGGGCTTTTCCTACAATGAGCAGTTCTTC; CDR3: CASSTNRGGFSYNEQFF; D: TRBD1; V: TRBV11-3; J: TRBJ2-1; size: NA
DNA: TGCGCCAGCAGGGCCGGGACAGGGGTCCAAGAGACCCAGTACTTC; CDR3: CASRAGTGVQETQYF; D: TRBD1; V: TRBV5-1; J: TRBJ2-5; size: NA
DNA: TGTGCCAGCTCACCAGGGCCAGGGGAAGGTGAGACCCAGTACTTC; CDR3: CASSPGPGEGETQYF; D: NA; V: TRBV18; J: TRBJ2-5; size: NA
DNA: TGTGCCAGCAGCTTACGTTCGGGGGGTGAAAAACTGTTTTTT; CDR3: CASSLRSGGEKLFF; D: NA; V: TRBV7-2; J: TRBJ1-4; size: NA
DNA: TGTGCCAGCAGCTTTGGCGGTGAGCAGTTCTTC; CDR3: CASSFGGEQFF; D: NA; V: TRBV3-1/TRBV3-2; J: TRBJ2-1; size: once
DNA: TGTGCCAGCAGTTTTGGGGGGGTCTGGGAGCAGTACTTC; CDR3: CASSFGGVWEQYF; D: TRBD2; V: TRBV12-3/TRBV12-4; J: TRBJ2-7; size: once
DNA: TGTGCCAGTAGAAAGGACCACGGGACAGTCAACTATGGCTACACCTTC; CDR3: CASRKDHGTVNYGYTF; D: TRBD1; V: TRBV19; J: TRBJ1-2; size: NA
DNA: TGTGCCAGTAGTCCTCGACTAGCGGGAGACGAGCAGTACTTC; CDR3: CASSPRLAGDEQYF; D: TRBD2; V: TRBV19; J: TRBJ2-7; size: NA
DNA: TGTGCCAGCAGGCCTACAGGGAACCGGTCACCCCTCCACTTT; CDR3: CASRPTGNRSPLHF; D: NA; V: TRBV7-2; J: TRBJ1-6; size: once
DNA: TGTGCCAGCAGCTTCCGGGGTTTCTACGAGCAGTACTTC; CDR3: CASSFRGFYEQYF; D: NA; V: TRBV13; J: TRBJ2-7; size: NA
DNA: TGTGCCAGCAGCCCTACTAGCGCGTCCTACAATGAGCAGTTCTTC; CDR3: CASSPTSASYNEQFF; D: TRBD2; V: TRBV7-3; J: TRBJ2-1; size: NA
DNA: TGTGCCAGCAGGGTACCGGGGGGAGGGAACACTGAAGCTTTCTTT; CDR3: CASRVPGGGNTEAFF; D: NA; V: TRBV28; J: TRBJ1-1; size: NA
DNA: TGTGCCAGCAGCCCAGAGGCGAGCCTTCATTCACCCCTCCACTTT; CDR3: CASSPEASLHSPLHF; D: NA; V: TRBV11-1; J: TRBJ1-6; size: once
DNA: TGTGCCAGCAGCCAATCGTTCTCCCGGGATGGCTACACCTTC; CDR3: CASSQSFSRDGYTF; D: NA; V: TRBV16; J: TRBJ1-2; size: NA
DNA: TGTGCCAGGGTCCGGGGGACAGGGTGTAACACCTTC; CDR3: CARVRGTGCNTF; D: TRBD1; V: TRBV7-9; J: TRBJ1-2; size: NA
DNA: TGTGCCAGCACCCTAGGGGTCCCCTATGGCTACACCTTC; CDR3: CASTLGVPYGYTF; D: NA; V: TRBV5-4; J: TRBJ1-2; size: NA
DNA: TGTGCCAGCATCGGGTACGAGCAGTACTTC; CDR3: CASIGYEQYF; D: NA; V: TRBV9; J: TRBJ2-7; size: NA
DNA: TGTGCCAGCAGCTCCCACGGGGTAGCGGGGGGGGAGACCCAGTACTTC; CDR3: CASSSHGVAGGETQYF; D: TRBD2; V: TRBV11-2; J: TRBJ2-5; size: once
DNA: TGCAGCGTTGCCCGGGACAGTAGTTCACCCCTCCACTTT; CDR3: CSVARDSSSPLHF; D: TRBD1; V: TRBV29-1; J: TRBJ1-6; size: few
DNA: TGTGCCAGTAGCAGGGCGGGAGGGGTCTACAATGAGCAGTTCTTC; CDR3: CASSRAGGVYNEQFF; D: TRBD2; V: TRBV19; J: TRBJ2-1; size: NA
DNA: TGTGCCAGCAAGCTAATTCGGGGGGACACTGAAGCTTTCTTT; CDR3: CASKLIRGDTEAFF; D: NA; V: TRBV27; J: TRBJ1-1; size: NA
DNA: TGTGCCAGCAGCCATCGCGGGGGGACTGAAGCTTTCTTT; CDR3: CASSHRGGTEAFF; D: NA; V: TRBV3-1/TRBV3-2; J: TRBJ1-1; size: NA
DNA: TGCGCCAGCAGCTTGAACGGGATAACCGGGGACACTGAAGCTTTCTTT; CDR3: CASSLNGITGDTEAFF; D: NA; V: TRBV5-1; J: TRBJ1-1; size: NA
DNA: TGTGCCAGCAGCACGGGACAGGGGGCCACAGATACGCAGTATTTT; CDR3: CASSTGQGATDTQYF; D: TRBD1; V: TRBV5-6; J: TRBJ2-3; size: once